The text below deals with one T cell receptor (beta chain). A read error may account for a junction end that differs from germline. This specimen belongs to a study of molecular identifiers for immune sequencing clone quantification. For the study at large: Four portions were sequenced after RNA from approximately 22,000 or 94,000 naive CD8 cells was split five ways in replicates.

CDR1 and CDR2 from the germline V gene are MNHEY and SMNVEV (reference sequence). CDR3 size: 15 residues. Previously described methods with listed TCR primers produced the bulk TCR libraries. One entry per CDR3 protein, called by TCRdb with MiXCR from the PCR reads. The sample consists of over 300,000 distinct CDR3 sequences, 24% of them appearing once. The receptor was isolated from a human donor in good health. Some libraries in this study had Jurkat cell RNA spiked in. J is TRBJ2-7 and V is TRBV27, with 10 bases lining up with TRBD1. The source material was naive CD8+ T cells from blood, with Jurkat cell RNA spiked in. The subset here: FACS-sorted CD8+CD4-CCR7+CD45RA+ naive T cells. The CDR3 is CASSYRDRGTYAQYF. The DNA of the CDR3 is TGTGCCAGCAGTTACCGGGACAGGGGTACCTACGCGCAGTACTTC.